This T cell receptor beta chain was sequenced for a study of T cell repertoires in cytomegalovirus infection. Across the whole study: Used in the study were CMV epitopes, some recently identified and HLA-C-restricted, others well-studied and HLA-B-restricted. From public TCR beta signatures came an indication of both CMV infection and matching HLA type. The study, taken as a whole, reports: Of the TCR beta families, the public ones yielded a cumulative frequency that identified carriers of CMV plus the relevant HLA.

Each CDR3 protein gets one entry after TCRdb re-called the reads with MiXCR. The repertoire holds about 700,000 distinct CDR3 sequences, with about 30% as singletons. This clonotype showed up just a few times. Antigen specificity is unknown. Germline assignment: CDR1 MNHNS and CDR2 SASEGT. This CDR3 has 15 amino acids. V trimming: 5 bases; J trimming: 0 bases; junction bases outside the gene matches: 4. The sequencing used cultured PBMCs, collected from culture after CMV antigen stimulation. This clonotype originated in a human donor in good health (CMV status not recorded). Some clones in this sample may be carry-over from other donors' samples. J is TRBJ1-2 and V is TRBV6-1; 9 bases match TRBD1. DNA of the CDR3: TGTGCCAGCAGTAGACGGACAGGGGCTAACTATGGCTACACCTTC. Translation: CASSRRTGANYGYTF.